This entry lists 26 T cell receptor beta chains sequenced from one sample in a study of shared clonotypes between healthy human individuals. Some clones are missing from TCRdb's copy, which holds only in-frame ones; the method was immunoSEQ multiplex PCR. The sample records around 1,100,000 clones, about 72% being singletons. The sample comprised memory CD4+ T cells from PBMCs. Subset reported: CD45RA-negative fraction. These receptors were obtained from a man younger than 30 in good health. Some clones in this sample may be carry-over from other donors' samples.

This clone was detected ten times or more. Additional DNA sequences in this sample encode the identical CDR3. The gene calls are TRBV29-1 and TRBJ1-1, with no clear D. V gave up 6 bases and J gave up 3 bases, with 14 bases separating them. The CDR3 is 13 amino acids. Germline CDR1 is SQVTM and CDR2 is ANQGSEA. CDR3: CSVTVGLDTEAFF. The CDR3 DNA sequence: TGCAGCGTCACAGTAGGGTTAGACACTGAAGCTTTCTTT.

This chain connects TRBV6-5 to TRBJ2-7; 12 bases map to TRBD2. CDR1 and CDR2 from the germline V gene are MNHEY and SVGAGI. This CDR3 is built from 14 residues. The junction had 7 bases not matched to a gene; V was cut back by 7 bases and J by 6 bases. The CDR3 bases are TGTGCCAGCAATACCGGACTAGCGGGATGCGAGCAGTACTTC. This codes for CASNTGLAGCEQYF.

CDR3 sequence reads: CASAGGLGNTEAFF. CDR3 coding DNA: TGTGCCAGCGCCGGGGGGCTCGGGAACACTGAAGCTTTCTTT. The V and J genes are TRBV6-5 and TRBJ1-1, with D possibly matching TRBD1 (6 bases). The CDR3 is made up of 14 amino acids. V shed 8 bases and J shed 1 base, with 14 bases lying between them. Germline V CDR1 and CDR2: MNHEY, SVGAGI.

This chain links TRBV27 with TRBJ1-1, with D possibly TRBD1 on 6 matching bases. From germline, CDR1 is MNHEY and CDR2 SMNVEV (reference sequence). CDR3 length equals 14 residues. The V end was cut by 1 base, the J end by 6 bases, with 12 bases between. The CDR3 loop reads CASSLYGGAAEAFF. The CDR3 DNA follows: TGTGCCAGCAGTTTATACGGGGGCGCCGCTGAAGCTTTCTTT.

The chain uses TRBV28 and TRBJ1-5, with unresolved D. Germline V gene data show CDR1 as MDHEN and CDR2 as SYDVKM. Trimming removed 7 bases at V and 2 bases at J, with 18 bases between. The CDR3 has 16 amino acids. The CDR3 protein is CASIHRGFRGNQPQHF. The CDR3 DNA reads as TGTGCCAGCATCCACCGAGGGTTTCGGGGCAATCAGCCCCAGCATTTT.

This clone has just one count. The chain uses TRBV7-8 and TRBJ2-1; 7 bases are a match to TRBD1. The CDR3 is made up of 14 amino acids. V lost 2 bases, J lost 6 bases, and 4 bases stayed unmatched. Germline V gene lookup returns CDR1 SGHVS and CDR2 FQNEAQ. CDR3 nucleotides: TGTGCCAGCAGCTTAAGAGACAGGGCCAATGAGCAGTTCTTC. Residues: CASSLRDRANEQFF.

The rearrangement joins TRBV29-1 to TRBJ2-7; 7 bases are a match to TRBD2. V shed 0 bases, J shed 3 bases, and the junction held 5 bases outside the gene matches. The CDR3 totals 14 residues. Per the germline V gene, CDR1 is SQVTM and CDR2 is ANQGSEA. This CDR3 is CSVEDMGGDYEQYF. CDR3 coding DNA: TGCAGCGTTGAAGATATGGGGGGGGACTACGAGCAGTACTTC.

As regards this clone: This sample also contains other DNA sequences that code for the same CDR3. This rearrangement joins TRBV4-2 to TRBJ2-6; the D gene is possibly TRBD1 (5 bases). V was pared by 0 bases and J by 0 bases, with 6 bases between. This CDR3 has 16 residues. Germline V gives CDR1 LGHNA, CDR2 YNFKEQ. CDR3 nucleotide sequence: TGTGCCAGCAGCCAAGATGACAGCTCTGGGGCCAACGTCCTGACTTTC. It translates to CASSQDDSSGANVLTF.

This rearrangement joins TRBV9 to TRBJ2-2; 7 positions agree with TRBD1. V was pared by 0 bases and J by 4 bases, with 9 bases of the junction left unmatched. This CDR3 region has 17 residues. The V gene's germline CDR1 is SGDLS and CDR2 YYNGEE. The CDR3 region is CASSVGSMGQPTGELFF. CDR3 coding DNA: TGTGCCAGCAGCGTAGGTTCGATGGGACAGCCCACCGGGGAGCTGTTTTTT.

The CDR3 sequence: CASSFSGPPSGGYTF. The CDR3 DNA reads TGTGCCAGCAGTTTCTCTGGGCCACCATCCGGGGGCTACACCTTC. This chain connects TRBV28 to TRBJ1-2; D unclear. This CDR3 comprises 15 residues. Germline V gene sequence: CDR1 MDHEN, CDR2 SYDVKM. Trimming took off 3 bases at V and 8 bases at J, with 19 bases between the two ends.

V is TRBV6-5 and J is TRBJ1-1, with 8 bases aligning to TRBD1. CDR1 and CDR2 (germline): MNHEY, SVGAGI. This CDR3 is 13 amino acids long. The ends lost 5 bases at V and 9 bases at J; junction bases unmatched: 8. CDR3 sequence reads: CASSPDRGVKAFF. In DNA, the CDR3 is TGTGCCAGCAGTCCCGACAGGGGAGTAAAAGCTTTCTTT.

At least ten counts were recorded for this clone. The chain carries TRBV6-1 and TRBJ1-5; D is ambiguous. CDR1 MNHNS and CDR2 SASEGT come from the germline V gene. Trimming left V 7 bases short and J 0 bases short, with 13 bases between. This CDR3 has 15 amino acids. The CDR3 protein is CASIGSGYSNQPQHF. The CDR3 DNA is TGTGCCAGCATAGGGTCCGGATATAGCAATCAGCCCCAGCATTTT.

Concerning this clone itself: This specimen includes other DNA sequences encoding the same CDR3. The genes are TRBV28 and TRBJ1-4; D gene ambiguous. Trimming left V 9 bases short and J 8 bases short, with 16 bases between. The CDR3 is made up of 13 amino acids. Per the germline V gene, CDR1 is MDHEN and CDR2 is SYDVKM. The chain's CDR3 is CASLRGNGEKLFF. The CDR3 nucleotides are TGTGCCAGTCTTCGAGGGAACGGCGAAAAACTGTTTTTT.

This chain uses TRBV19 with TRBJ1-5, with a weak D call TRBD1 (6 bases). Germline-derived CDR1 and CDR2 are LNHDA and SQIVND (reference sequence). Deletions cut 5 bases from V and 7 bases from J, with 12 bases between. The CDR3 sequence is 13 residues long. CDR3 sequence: CASSLQGQQPQHF. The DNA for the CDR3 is TGTGCCAGTAGTCTACAGGGACAACAGCCCCAGCATTTT.

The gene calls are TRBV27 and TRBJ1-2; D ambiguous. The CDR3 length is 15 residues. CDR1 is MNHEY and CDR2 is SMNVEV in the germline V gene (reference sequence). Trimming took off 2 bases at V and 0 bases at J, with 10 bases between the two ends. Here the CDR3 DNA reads TGTGCCAGCAGTTTACTGCCCGACCCTAACTATGGCTACACCTTC. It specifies CASSLLPDPNYGYTF.

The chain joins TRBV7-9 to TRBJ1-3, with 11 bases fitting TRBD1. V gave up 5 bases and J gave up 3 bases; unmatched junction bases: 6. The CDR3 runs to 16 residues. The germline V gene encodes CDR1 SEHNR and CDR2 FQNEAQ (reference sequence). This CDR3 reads CASSPGQGARGNTIYF. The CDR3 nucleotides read TGTGCCAGCAGCCCCGGACAGGGGGCGCGTGGAAACACCATATATTTT.

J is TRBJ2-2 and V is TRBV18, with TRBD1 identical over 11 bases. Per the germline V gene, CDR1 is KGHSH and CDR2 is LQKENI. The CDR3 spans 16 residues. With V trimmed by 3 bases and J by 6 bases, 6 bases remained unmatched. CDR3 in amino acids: CASSPRTGGASGELFF. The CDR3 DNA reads TGTGCCAGCTCACCCAGGACAGGGGGCGCCTCCGGGGAGCTGTTTTTT.

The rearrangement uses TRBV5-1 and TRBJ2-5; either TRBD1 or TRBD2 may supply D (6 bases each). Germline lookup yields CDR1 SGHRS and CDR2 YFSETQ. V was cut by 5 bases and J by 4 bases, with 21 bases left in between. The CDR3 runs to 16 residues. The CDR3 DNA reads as TGCGCCAGCAGGTCGGGGGCCGGGACCCCGGGAGAGACCCAGTACTTC. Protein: CASRSGAGTPGETQYF.

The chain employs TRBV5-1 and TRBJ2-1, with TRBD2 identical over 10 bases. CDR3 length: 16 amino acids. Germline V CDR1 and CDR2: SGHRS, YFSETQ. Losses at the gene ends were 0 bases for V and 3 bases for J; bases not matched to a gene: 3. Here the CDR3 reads CASSLVLAGDYNEQFF. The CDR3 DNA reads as TGCGCCAGCAGCTTGGTCCTAGCGGGAGACTACAATGAGCAGTTCTTC.

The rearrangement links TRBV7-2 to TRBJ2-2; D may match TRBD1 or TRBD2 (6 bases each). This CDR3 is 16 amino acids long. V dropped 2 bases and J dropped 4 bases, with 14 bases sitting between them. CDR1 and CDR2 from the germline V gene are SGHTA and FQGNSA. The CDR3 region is CASSLSGGSGTGELFF. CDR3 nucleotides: TGTGCCAGCAGCTTATCCGGGGGCTCGGGCACCGGGGAGCTGTTTTTT.

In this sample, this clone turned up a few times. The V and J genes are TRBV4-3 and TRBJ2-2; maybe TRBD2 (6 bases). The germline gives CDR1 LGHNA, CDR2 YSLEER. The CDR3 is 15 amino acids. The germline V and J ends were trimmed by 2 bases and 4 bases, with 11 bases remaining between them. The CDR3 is CASSQILARTGELFF. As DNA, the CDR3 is TGCGCCAGCAGCCAAATCCTAGCGCGCACCGGGGAGCTGTTTTTT.

The CDR3, as DNA: TGTGCCAGCAGCTTGGGTGGTGAAGCTTTCTTT. Translation: CASSLGGEAFF. The chain links TRBV7-3 to TRBJ1-1; D gene unclear. This CDR3 has 11 amino acids. Germline loops: CDR1 SGHTA, CDR2 FQGTGA. V lost 3 bases and J lost 7, with 6 bases in between.

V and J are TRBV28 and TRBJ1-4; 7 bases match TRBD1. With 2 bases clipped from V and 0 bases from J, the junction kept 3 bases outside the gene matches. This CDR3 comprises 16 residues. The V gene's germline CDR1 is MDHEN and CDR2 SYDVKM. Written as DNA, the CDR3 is TGTGCCAGCAGTTTAGAGGGGGCGGCAACTAATGAAAAACTGTTTTTT. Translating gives CASSLEGAATNEKLFF.

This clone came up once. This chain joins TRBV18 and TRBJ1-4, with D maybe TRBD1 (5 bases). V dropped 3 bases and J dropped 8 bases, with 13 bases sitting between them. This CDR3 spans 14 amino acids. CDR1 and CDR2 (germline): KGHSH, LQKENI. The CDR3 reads CASSPRQGDEKLFF. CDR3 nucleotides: TGTGCCAGCTCACCGCGGCAGGGAGACGAAAAACTGTTTTTT. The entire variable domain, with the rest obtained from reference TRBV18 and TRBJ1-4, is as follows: NAGVMQNPRHLVRRRGQEARLRCSPMKGHSHVYWYRQLPEEGLKFMVYLQKENIIDESGMPKERFSAEFPKEGPSILRIQQVVRGDSAAYFCASSPRQGDEKLFFGSGTQLSVL.

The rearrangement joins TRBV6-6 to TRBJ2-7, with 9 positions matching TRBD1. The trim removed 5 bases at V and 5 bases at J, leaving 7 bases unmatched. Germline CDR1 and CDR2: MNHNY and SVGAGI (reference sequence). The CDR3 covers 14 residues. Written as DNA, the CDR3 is TGTGCCAGCAGTCCGGGACAGGGAGGGGACGAGCAGTACTTC. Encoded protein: CASSPGQGGDEQYF.

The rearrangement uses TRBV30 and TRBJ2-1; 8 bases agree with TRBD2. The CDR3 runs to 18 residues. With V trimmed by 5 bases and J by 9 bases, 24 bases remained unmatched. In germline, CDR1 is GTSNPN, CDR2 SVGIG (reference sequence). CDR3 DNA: TGTGCCTGGGGAGGAGAGGGATTAGCGGGATTCTCCTCGGGTGAGCAGTTCTTC. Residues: CAWGGEGLAGFSSGEQFF. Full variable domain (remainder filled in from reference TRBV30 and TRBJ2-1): SQTIHQWPATLVQPVGSPLSLECTVEGTSNPNLYWYRQAAGRGLQLLFYSVGIGQISSEVPQNLSASRPQDRQFILSSKKLLLSDSGFYLCAWGGEGLAGFSSGEQFFGPGTRLTVL.